The rows below give T cell receptor beta chains drawn from one sample of a study of T-cell reconstitution after alpha-beta-depleted transplantation in children. MiXCR was run by TCRdb on the PCR reads, yielding one entry per CDR3 protein. In the table there are 450,000 to 600,000 distinct CDR3 sequences, 15% to 20% of which are singletons. The sample was PBMCs from the stem cell graft donor, taken from the stem cell graft. Receptor source: a human donor who donated a stem cell graft to a child with acute lymphoblastic leukemia. CDR3s include the opening cysteine and the closing phenylalanine or tryptophan. D genes are given only for firm matches. Clone size appears in some rows only: once, few, many, or a class for an expanded clone.

abundance	v_gene	d_gene	j_gene	CDR3nt	CDR3aa
-	TRBV10-3	TRBD2	TRBJ2-1	TGTGCCATCAGTGCGGGAGGTTTGGATGAGCAGTTCTTC	CAISAGGLDEQFF
-	TRBV12-3/TRBV12-4	-	TRBJ1-2	TGTGCCAGCTTAGGGTCTGATTTCTATGGCTACACCTTC	CASLGSDFYGYTF
few	TRBV4-1	-	TRBJ2-2	TGCGCCAGCAGCCAGGTTAAGCCTTATCGGGACGGGGAGCTGTTTTTT	CASSQVKPYRDGELFF
-	TRBV29-1	-	TRBJ1-2	TGCAGCGTTGAAGATCTGTTGTCGTTTGGCTACACCTTC	CSVEDLLSFGYTF
-	TRBV18	-	TRBJ2-1	TGTGCCAGCTCACCACTGGGTGGAAGCCCCTACAATGAGCAGTTCTTC	CASSPLGGSPYNEQFF
-	TRBV20-1	-	TRBJ1-5	TGCAGTGCTAGGGGACGGATAAATCAGCCCCAGCATTTT	CSARGRINQPQHF
few	TRBV7-4	TRBD2	TRBJ2-1	TGTGCCAGCAGCTTATCAGGGACTAGCGGGAGTATTGGTGAGCAGTTCTTC	CASSLSGTSGSIGEQFF
-	TRBV7-2	TRBD1	TRBJ1-5	TGTGCCAGCAGCGTTCCACAGGGGTATAGCAATCAGCCCCAGCATTTT	CASSVPQGYSNQPQHF
-	TRBV5-4	TRBD2	TRBJ2-1	TGTGCCAGCAGCTCCGTAGCGGGGCCCAGTAATGAGCAGTTCTTC	CASSSVAGPSNEQFF
-	TRBV20-1	-	TRBJ2-2	TGCAGTGCTAGAGTAGACGGGAGCGGAACCGGGGAGCTGTTTTTT	CSARVDGSGTGELFF
-	TRBV4-1	-	TRBJ1-6	TGCGCCAGCAGCCAAGAGGATTGGCGGGCACCCCTCCACTTT	CASSQEDWRAPLHF
few	TRBV9	-	TRBJ2-1	TGTGCCAGCAGCGGGGGGGCTCCGAGCTCCTACAATGAGCAGTTCTTC	CASSGGAPSSYNEQFF
few	TRBV2	TRBD1	TRBJ1-2	TGTGCCAGCAGTTCGAACAGGGGGCGCCGTGGTGGCTACACCTTC	CASSSNRGRRGGYTF
-	TRBV5-1	TRBD1	TRBJ2-4	TGCGCCAGCAGCACCGGACAGGGCGGCCCGGTAACCTGGGCCAAAAACATTCAGTACTTC	CASSTGQGGPVTWAKNIQYF
-	TRBV20-1	TRBD2	TRBJ2-7	TGCAGTGCTAGAGAGACTAGCGGGGCGACCTACGAGCAGTACTTC	CSARETSGATYEQYF
-	TRBV18	-	TRBJ1-5	TGTGCCAGCTCACCAAGTACGGCTAATCAGCCCCAGCATTTT	CASSPSTANQPQHF
few	TRBV7-8	TRBD1	TRBJ1-2	TGTGCCAGCAGCCCCGGGGAGGGGGCGTATGGCTACACCTTC	CASSPGEGAYGYTF
-	TRBV25-1	-	TRBJ2-5	TGTGCCAGCAGTGACGCGGGGCGTTACCCCCAAGAGACCCAGTACTTC	CASSDAGRYPQETQYF
-	TRBV27	-	TRBJ2-7	TGTGCCAGCAGTCCCATAAACCTGGGGGAGCAGTACTTC	CASSPINLGEQYF
few	TRBV7-2	TRBD2	TRBJ2-3	TGTGCCAGCAGCTCCCGGACTAGCTCAGATACGCAGTATTTT	CASSSRTSSDTQYF
many	TRBV20-1	-	TRBJ2-2	TGCAGTGCTGGTCCTAACACCGGGGAGCTGTTTTTT	CSAGPNTGELFF
-	TRBV27	-	TRBJ2-7	TGTGCCAGCAGTTTATCGGAGGTTTCCGAGCAGTACTTC	CASSLSEVSEQYF
few	TRBV27	-	TRBJ2-5	TGTGCCAGCAGTTCGAGGACGGAGTACCAAGAGACCCAGTACTTC	CASSSRTEYQETQYF
-	TRBV12-3/TRBV12-4	TRBD1	TRBJ1-5	TGTGCCAGCAGTCGCGGGACAGGGGGCCTTCAGCCCCAGCATTTT	CASSRGTGGLQPQHF
-	TRBV20-1	TRBD1	TRBJ2-2	TGCAGTGCTCGGGACAGGTCACGTCACACCGGGGAGCTGTTTTTT	CSARDRSRHTGELFF
-	TRBV15	-	TRBJ2-3	TGTGCCACCAGCTCAACGCAGGGCCCAGATACGCAGTATTTT	CATSSTQGPDTQYF
few	TRBV7-9	TRBD2	TRBJ2-4	TGTGCCAGCAGCTTGGGGGAGGGAAGAGCCAAAAACATTCAGTACTTC	CASSLGEGRAKNIQYF
-	TRBV6-5	TRBD2	TRBJ2-5	TGTGCCAGCAGTTACTCTTACGCCGGGACTAGAAGGGAGGAGACCCAGTACTTC	CASSYSYAGTRREETQYF
few	TRBV7-9	TRBD2	TRBJ2-1	TGTGCCAGCAGCTTAGCGCCGGGCGGGGGTGGGTACAATGAGCAGTTCTTC	CASSLAPGGGGYNEQFF
-	TRBV27	TRBD2	TRBJ2-1	TGTGCCAGCAGTTATCTAGGGCTAGCGGGAGGTAGCTCCTACAATGAGCAGTTCTTC	CASSYLGLAGGSSYNEQFF
-	TRBV5-6	TRBD1	TRBJ1-2	TGTGCCAGCAGGAGACAGGGTGGTAGCTATGGCTACACCTTC	CASRRQGGSYGYTF
-	TRBV5-1	-	TRBJ2-5	TGCGCCAGCAGCTTGGAGGGAGTATCGGAGACCCAGTACTTC	CASSLEGVSETQYF
few	TRBV7-2	TRBD2	TRBJ2-2	TGTGCCAGCCCCCGGCGGGAGGGCGACACCGGGGAGCTGTTTTTT	CASPRREGDTGELFF
few	TRBV7-9	-	TRBJ1-4	TGTGCCAGCAGCTTAAGGGGAACTAATGAAAAACTGTTTTTT	CASSLRGTNEKLFF
few	TRBV7-9	TRBD1	TRBJ2-7	TGTGCCAGCAGCCCGAACGACAGGGGCTCCTACGAGCAGTACTTC	CASSPNDRGSYEQYF
few	TRBV7-9	-	TRBJ1-1	TGTGCCAGCAGCCCCTGGGAGGGGAAGAACACTGAAGCTTTCTTT	CASSPWEGKNTEAFF
few	TRBV10-3	-	TRBJ2-5	TGTGCCATCAGTGGGGGTGAGGGGCCTCACGAGACCCAGTACTTC	CAISGGEGPHETQYF
few	TRBV6-1	-	TRBJ2-2	TGTGCCAGCACCTTAAGGTCGAACACCGGGGAGCTGTTTTTT	CASTLRSNTGELFF
-	TRBV20-1	-	TRBJ2-7	TGCAGTGCTAGACCCCGGGACACCTACTACGAGCAGTACTTC	CSARPRDTYYEQYF
-	TRBV7-2	TRBD2	TRBJ2-7	TGTGCCAGCAGCCGGCCGGGACTAGCGGGAGGGGGCAACGAGCAGTACTTC	CASSRPGLAGGGNEQYF
few	TRBV9	TRBD2	TRBJ2-2	TGTGCCAGCAGCTGGGAGGGCACCGGGGAGCTGTTTTTT	CASSWEGTGELFF
few	TRBV2	-	TRBJ2-5	TGTGCCAGCAGTCTTATAGAGACCCAGTACTTC	CASSLIETQYF
-	TRBV2	-	TRBJ2-3	TGTGCCACGACAGATACGCAGTATTTT	CATTDTQYF
-	TRBV7-8	TRBD1	TRBJ1-1	TGTGCCAGCAGCGACCGGGACAGGGGGATTTTGAACACTGAAGCTTTCTTT	CASSDRDRGILNTEAFF
-	TRBV20-1	TRBD1	TRBJ2-7	TGCAGTGCTAGAGCCCCGGGACAGAGAACGGCCTACGAGCAGTACTTC	CSARAPGQRTAYEQYF
-	TRBV29-1	-	TRBJ1-1	TGCAGCGTTGTTCAGGGAGTGAACACTGAAGCTTTCTTT	CSVVQGVNTEAFF
few	TRBV6-1	TRBD1	TRBJ1-2	TGTGCCAGCAGCATTACAGGGGGCTATGGCTACACCTTC	CASSITGGYGYTF
few	TRBV15	-	TRBJ1-1	TGTGCCACCAGCAGAGGAGGGGGAGCTTTCTTT	CATSRGGGAFF
-	TRBV3-1	TRBD2	TRBJ2-1	TGTGCCAGCACCCAACTCGGGGGCCGGGAGGGTGAGCAGTTCTTC	CASTQLGGREGEQFF
-	TRBV20-1	-	TRBJ1-5	TGCAGTGCTAGCCCACAGGAGTCCAATCAGCCCCAGCATTTT	CSASPQESNQPQHF
few	TRBV18	TRBD2	TRBJ2-3	TGTGCCAGCTCACCACGGAGCGGGAGGGCCGCAGATACGCAGTATTTT	CASSPRSGRAADTQYF
-	TRBV12-3/TRBV12-4	TRBD1	TRBJ1-2	TGTGCCAGCAGTTACAACCGACAGGGACACGGCTACACCTTC	CASSYNRQGHGYTF
-	TRBV12-3/TRBV12-4	-	TRBJ1-2	TGTGCCAGCACCTGGGGGTTAGCTAACTATGGCTACACCTTC	CASTWGLANYGYTF
-	TRBV5-1	TRBD2	TRBJ2-1	TGCGCCAGCAGCTTGCCACTAGCGGATCATGAGCAGTTCTTC	CASSLPLADHEQFF
many	TRBV5-1	TRBD2	TRBJ2-7	TGCGCCAGCAGCTCCGGACTAGCGGGAGCAGGCGACGAGCAGTACTTC	CASSSGLAGAGDEQYF
-	TRBV27	TRBD2	TRBJ2-1	TGTGCCAGCAGTTCCACCGGGACTAGCCTACATGAGCAGTTCTTC	CASSSTGTSLHEQFF
few	TRBV29-1	-	TRBJ2-1	TGCAGCGCTCCGTCGGGTCTCGGTCCATACAATGAGCAGTTCTTC	CSAPSGLGPYNEQFF